Described below is a single T cell receptor (beta chain) sequence and its context. Its antigen is as yet unknown. These data are taken from a study of cytomegalovirus exposure and HLA in healthy donors. Study-wide results and caveats: Later on, analysis showed that most CMV-associated TCR beta chains appeared to be HLA-restricted. It was confirmed in vitro that a few of the CMV-associated chains were specific for CMV antigens. Later analysis identified several of the most significant clusters that appeared linked to common viral pathogens. Reports indicated that the classifier achieved high specificity and sensitivity in diagnosing cytomegalovirus status.

In germline, CDR1 is SGHDT, CDR2 YYEEEE. The CDR3 runs 13 residues. V was pared by 0 bases and J by 8 bases, with 11 bases between. The PCR was carried out with 60 Vbeta primers and 13 Jbeta primers. Assay: immunoSEQ multiplex PCR; the TCRdb copy retains only in-frame clones and omits some. Here the sample spans 130,000 to 150,000 clones, roughly 83% being singletons. The rearrangement links TRBV5-6 to TRBJ1-2, with D unresolved. The sample consisted of PBMCs. This sequence was found in a man aged 40-50 years in good health and CMV-seropositive. The chain's CDR3 is CASSLAEVKGYTF. DNA for the CDR3: TGTGCCAGCAGCTTGGCCGAGGTTAAAGGCTACACCTTC.